These T cell receptor beta chains were read from a single sample in a study of cytomegalovirus exposure and HLA in healthy donors. TCRdb's copy holds only in-frame clones and misses some; the assay was immunoSEQ multiplex PCR. The profile covers 130,000 to 150,000 clones, with just under 85% appearing a single time and around 4.5% taken by the ten largest. Source material: PBMCs. The receptors stem from a man in his forties in good health and CMV-seropositive. Each CDR3 is given with its conserved first and last residue. Fields, in order: J gene, clone size, D gene, V gene, CDR3 DNA, CDR3 protein. The D gene is left open where the match is weak. Not every row has a clone size; where given, it reads once, few, many or a size class.

j_gene: TRBJ1-2
abundance: .
d_gene: .
v_gene: TRBV4-3
CDR3nt: TGCGCCAGCAGCCGGGCGCAAGGAACCTATGGCTACACCTTC
CDR3aa: CASSRAQGTYGYTF

j_gene: TRBJ2-7
abundance: .
d_gene: .
v_gene: TRBV7-2
CDR3nt: TGTGCCAGCAGCTTCGGTCATAACTCCTACGAGCAGTACTTC
CDR3aa: CASSFGHNSYEQYF

j_gene: TRBJ2-3
abundance: .
d_gene: TRBD2
v_gene: TRBV13
CDR3nt: TGTGCCAGCAGCACCAGGACTAGCGGGGTCACAGATACGCAGTATTTT
CDR3aa: CASSTRTSGVTDTQYF

j_gene: TRBJ1-2
abundance: .
d_gene: .
v_gene: TRBV19
CDR3nt: TGTGCCAGTAGTATAGTAACGGACTATGGCTACACCTTC
CDR3aa: CASSIVTDYGYTF

j_gene: TRBJ2-2
abundance: .
d_gene: .
v_gene: TRBV12-5
CDR3nt: TGTGCTGGCAGTCTGAACACCGGGGAGCTGTTTTTT
CDR3aa: CAGSLNTGELFF

j_gene: TRBJ1-5
abundance: .
d_gene: .
v_gene: TRBV11-2
CDR3nt: TGTGCCAGCAGCCGCGGGGGGGGAACAAATCAGCCCCAGCATTTT
CDR3aa: CASSRGGGTNQPQHF

j_gene: TRBJ1-3
abundance: .
d_gene: .
v_gene: TRBV2
CDR3nt: TGTGCCAGCAGTTTCTCGAGCTCTGGAAACACCATATATTTT
CDR3aa: CASSFSSSGNTIYF

j_gene: TRBJ2-1
abundance: .
d_gene: .
v_gene: TRBV5-6
CDR3nt: TGTGCCAGCAGCCAGGGGACGGCTGACCAGTTCTTC
CDR3aa: CASSQGTADQFF

j_gene: TRBJ1-3
abundance: .
d_gene: TRBD1
v_gene: TRBV11-2
CDR3nt: TGTGCCAGCAGCCTGGGACAGGGAGGAAACACCATATATTTT
CDR3aa: CASSLGQGGNTIYF

j_gene: TRBJ2-2
abundance: .
d_gene: .
v_gene: TRBV18
CDR3nt: TGTGCCAGCTCACCAAGCCTAGAAGTCGGGGAGCTGTTTTTT
CDR3aa: CASSPSLEVGELFF

j_gene: TRBJ1-2
abundance: .
d_gene: TRBD1
v_gene: TRBV15
CDR3nt: TGTGCCACCAGCAGAGATCTGGGGACAGGCTTGGGCTACACCTTC
CDR3aa: CATSRDLGTGLGYTF

j_gene: TRBJ2-7
abundance: .
d_gene: TRBD2
v_gene: TRBV14
CDR3nt: TGTGCCAGCAGCCAAGGACGACTAGCTCTAGAGCTTGAGCAGTACTTC
CDR3aa: CASSQGRLALELEQYF

j_gene: TRBJ1-5
abundance: .
d_gene: TRBD1
v_gene: TRBV5-6
CDR3nt: TGTGCCAGCAGCATGACCGGGACAGGCTATGGTGGCAATCAGCCCCAGCATTTT
CDR3aa: CASSMTGTGYGGNQPQHF

j_gene: TRBJ1-6
abundance: .
d_gene: TRBD1
v_gene: TRBV9
CDR3nt: TGTGCCAGCAGCGTCCATCCGGTTGGGCCGGGACAGTATAATTCACCCCTCCACTTT
CDR3aa: CASSVHPVGPGQYNSPLHF

j_gene: TRBJ1-4
abundance: .
d_gene: .
v_gene: TRBV5-5
CDR3nt: TGTGCCAGCAGCCCCTCGATCGGAACTAATGAAAAACTGTTTTTT
CDR3aa: CASSPSIGTNEKLFF

j_gene: TRBJ1-4
abundance: .
d_gene: .
v_gene: TRBV5-1
CDR3nt: TGCGCCAGCAGCTTGGAAGGGGTATTTGAAAAACTGTTTTTT
CDR3aa: CASSLEGVFEKLFF

j_gene: TRBJ1-2
abundance: .
d_gene: .
v_gene: TRBV9
CDR3nt: TGTGCCAGCAGCGTAGGCGGCGGGATGAACTATGGCTACACCTTC
CDR3aa: CASSVGGGMNYGYTF

j_gene: TRBJ1-2
abundance: .
d_gene: .
v_gene: TRBV5-1
CDR3nt: TGCGCCAGCAGCTTAGACAGCGTTGGCTATGGCTACACCTTC
CDR3aa: CASSLDSVGYGYTF

j_gene: TRBJ2-1
abundance: .
d_gene: TRBD2
v_gene: TRBV29-1
CDR3nt: TGCAGCGTCAGAAAGAATAGCGGGAGAAACAATGAGCAGTTCTTC
CDR3aa: CSVRKNSGRNNEQFF

j_gene: TRBJ1-2
abundance: .
d_gene: .
v_gene: TRBV30
CDR3nt: TGTGCCTGGAGTCAGTCTAACTATGGCTACACCTTC
CDR3aa: CAWSQSNYGYTF

j_gene: TRBJ2-7
abundance: .
d_gene: TRBD1
v_gene: TRBV4-1
CDR3nt: TGCGCCAGCAGCCAAGATACCAGGGGGCTCGAGCAGTACTTC
CDR3aa: CASSQDTRGLEQYF

j_gene: TRBJ2-1
abundance: .
d_gene: .
v_gene: TRBV11-3
CDR3nt: TGTGCCAGCAGCACAGGGTTAAGTGAGCAGTTCTTC
CDR3aa: CASSTGLSEQFF

j_gene: TRBJ2-7
abundance: .
d_gene: .
v_gene: TRBV6-5
CDR3nt: TGTGCCAGCAGTCCAGGGGACTCCTACGAGCAGTACTTC
CDR3aa: CASSPGDSYEQYF

j_gene: TRBJ1-6
abundance: .
d_gene: .
v_gene: TRBV7-2
CDR3nt: TGTGCCAGCAGCGGCACAGGTATAATTCGGAATTCACCCCTCCACTTT
CDR3aa: CASSGTGIIRNSPLHF

j_gene: TRBJ1-1
abundance: .
d_gene: TRBD1
v_gene: TRBV6-1
CDR3nt: TGTGCCAGCAGTGAAACGGACAGGGGGGGCAATGGAGCTTTCTTT
CDR3aa: CASSETDRGGNGAFF

j_gene: TRBJ1-4
abundance: once
d_gene: .
v_gene: TRBV5-4
CDR3nt: TGTGCCAGCAGCTTGGCCCAGGGTGATGAAAAACTGTTTTTT
CDR3aa: CASSLAQGDEKLFF

j_gene: TRBJ2-3
abundance: .
d_gene: .
v_gene: TRBV5-1
CDR3nt: TGCGCCAGCAGCTTCGGTACGAGCACAGATACGCAGTATTTT
CDR3aa: CASSFGTSTDTQYF

j_gene: TRBJ1-1
abundance: few
d_gene: .
v_gene: TRBV27
CDR3nt: TGTGCCAGCAACGCGGGACGGATGAACACTGAAGCTTTCTTT
CDR3aa: CASNAGRMNTEAFF

j_gene: TRBJ2-1
abundance: .
d_gene: .
v_gene: TRBV7-8
CDR3nt: TGTGCCAGCAGGCCCGCGAGTGTCCCTCTCATTGAGCAGTTCTTC
CDR3aa: CASRPASVPLIEQFF

j_gene: TRBJ2-7
abundance: .
d_gene: TRBD1
v_gene: TRBV4-1
CDR3nt: TGCGCCAGCAGCCAGCCAAGACAGGGGACCTACGAGCAGTACTTC
CDR3aa: CASSQPRQGTYEQYF

j_gene: TRBJ2-3
abundance: .
d_gene: TRBD1
v_gene: TRBV11-2
CDR3nt: TGTGCCAGCAGCTTAGTTTACAGGGGCAACACAGATACGCAGTATTTT
CDR3aa: CASSLVYRGNTDTQYF

j_gene: TRBJ2-1
abundance: few
d_gene: .
v_gene: TRBV7-3
CDR3nt: TGTGCCAGCAGCTTAGAGGGTCGGGGCAATGAGCAGTTCTTC
CDR3aa: CASSLEGRGNEQFF

j_gene: TRBJ2-7
abundance: .
d_gene: .
v_gene: TRBV7-9
CDR3nt: TGTGCCAGCAGCTTAGGCCAGGGCGACCTCGAGCAGTACTTC
CDR3aa: CASSLGQGDLEQYF

j_gene: TRBJ1-2
abundance: .
d_gene: .
v_gene: TRBV6-5
CDR3nt: TGTGCCAGCAGTGACAGATCCAACTATGGCTACACCTTC
CDR3aa: CASSDRSNYGYTF

j_gene: TRBJ1-1
abundance: .
d_gene: .
v_gene: TRBV29-1
CDR3nt: TGCAGCGTTGGCCAGGGGTCGAACGCTCAGGTAACTGAAGCTTTCTTT
CDR3aa: CSVGQGSNAQVTEAFF

j_gene: TRBJ2-3
abundance: .
d_gene: .
v_gene: TRBV27
CDR3nt: TGTGCCAGCAGTCCCCTAGCCGCAGATACGCAGTATTTT
CDR3aa: CASSPLAADTQYF

j_gene: TRBJ1-5
abundance: once
d_gene: TRBD1
v_gene: TRBV7-2
CDR3nt: TGTGCCAGCAGCCCCTGGACAGGCTATAGCAATCAGCCCCAGCATTTT
CDR3aa: CASSPWTGYSNQPQHF

j_gene: TRBJ1-1
abundance: few
d_gene: .
v_gene: TRBV9
CDR3nt: TGTGCCAGCACTCGGTTGGGGCTGGGAACTGAAGCTTTCTTT
CDR3aa: CASTRLGLGTEAFF

j_gene: TRBJ1-6
abundance: .
d_gene: .
v_gene: TRBV5-4
CDR3nt: TGTGCCAGCAGCTTGGAGGAGGGGCGCCGATCACCCCTCCACTTT
CDR3aa: CASSLEEGRRSPLHF

j_gene: TRBJ2-1
abundance: .
d_gene: TRBD2
v_gene: TRBV11-1
CDR3nt: TGTGCCAGCAGCTCGACTAGCGGGGGAGGGAATGAGCAGTTCTTC
CDR3aa: CASSSTSGGGNEQFF

j_gene: TRBJ1-1
abundance: .
d_gene: .
v_gene: TRBV18
CDR3nt: TGTGCCAGCTCACCACCGATGACACCTAAAGCTTTCTTT
CDR3aa: CASSPPMTPKAFF

j_gene: TRBJ1-2
abundance: .
d_gene: TRBD1
v_gene: TRBV10-3
CDR3nt: TGTGCCATCACCGACAGGGGGCGGTCTAACTATGGCTACACCTTC
CDR3aa: CAITDRGRSNYGYTF

j_gene: TRBJ1-1
abundance: .
d_gene: .
v_gene: TRBV5-6
CDR3nt: TGTGCCAGCAGCTTGTCTATGAACACTGAAGCTTTCTTT
CDR3aa: CASSLSMNTEAFF

j_gene: TRBJ2-1
abundance: .
d_gene: TRBD1
v_gene: TRBV25-1
CDR3nt: TGTGCCAGCAGTCCGGGACAGGGAAGACTCGAGCAGTTCTTC
CDR3aa: CASSPGQGRLEQFF

j_gene: TRBJ2-2
abundance: .
d_gene: TRBD1
v_gene: TRBV28
CDR3nt: TGTGCCACATTCACAGGGGTCATCACCGGGGAGCTGTTTTTT
CDR3aa: CATFTGVITGELFF

j_gene: TRBJ2-3
abundance: .
d_gene: .
v_gene: TRBV5-1
CDR3nt: TGCGCCAGCTCTGGCGGGGGCCTAGGGGATACGCAGTATTTT
CDR3aa: CASSGGGLGDTQYF

j_gene: TRBJ2-5
abundance: .
d_gene: TRBD2
v_gene: TRBV11-1
CDR3nt: TGTGCCAGCAGCTTCAACCCGGGGGGAGAGACCCAGTACTTC
CDR3aa: CASSFNPGGETQYF

j_gene: TRBJ1-1
abundance: .
d_gene: TRBD1
v_gene: TRBV4-1
CDR3nt: TGCGCCAGCAGCCTTCATTCACAGGGGGCGGGCACTGAAGCTTTCTTT
CDR3aa: CASSLHSQGAGTEAFF